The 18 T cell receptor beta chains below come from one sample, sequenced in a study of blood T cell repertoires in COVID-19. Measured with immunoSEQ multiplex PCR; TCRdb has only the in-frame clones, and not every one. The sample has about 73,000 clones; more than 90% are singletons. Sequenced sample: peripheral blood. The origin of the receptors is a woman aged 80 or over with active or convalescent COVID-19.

CDR3 protein: CASSSRAGVTDTQYF. The DNA for the CDR3 is TGTGCCAGCAGTTCTAGGGCAGGGGTCACAGATACGCAGTATTTT. V is TRBV11-3 and J is TRBJ2-3; weak D call: TRBD1 (6 bases). The CDR3 loop spans 15 amino acids. Germline CDR1 and CDR2: SGHNT and YENEEA. V lost 6 bases and J 2 bases, leaving 15 bases between the germline ends.

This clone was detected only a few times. CDR3 sequence reads: CASSDLTGGDSPLHF. The CDR3 nucleotides read TGTGCCAGCAGTGATTTAACAGGGGGCGATTCACCCCTCCACTTT. The chain combines TRBV6-1 with TRBJ1-6; 9 positions agree with TRBD1. Germline CDR1 MNHNS, CDR2 SASEGT. Trimming at V came to 3 bases and at J to 8 bases, leaving 5 bases not matched to a gene. The CDR3 contains 15 residues.

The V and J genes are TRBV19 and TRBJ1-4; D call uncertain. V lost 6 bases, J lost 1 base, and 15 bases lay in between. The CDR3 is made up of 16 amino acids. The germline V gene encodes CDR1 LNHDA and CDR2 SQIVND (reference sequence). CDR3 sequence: CASSAPRGETNEKLFF. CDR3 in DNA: TGTGCCAGTAGCGCCCCGCGCGGGGAAACTAATGAAAAACTGTTTTTT.

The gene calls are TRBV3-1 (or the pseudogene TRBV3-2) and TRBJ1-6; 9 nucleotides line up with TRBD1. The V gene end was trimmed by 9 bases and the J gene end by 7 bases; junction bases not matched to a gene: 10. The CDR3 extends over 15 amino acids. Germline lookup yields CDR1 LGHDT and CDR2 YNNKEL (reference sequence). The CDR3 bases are TGTGCCAGAGACATCGGGACAGGGAAAAATTCACCCCTCCACTTT. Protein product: CARDIGTGKNSPLHF.

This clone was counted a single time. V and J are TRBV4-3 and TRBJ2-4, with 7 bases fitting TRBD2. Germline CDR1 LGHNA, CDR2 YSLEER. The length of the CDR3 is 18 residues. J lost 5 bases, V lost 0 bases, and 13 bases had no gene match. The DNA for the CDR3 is TGCGCCAGCAGCCAAGAGTTCGCCAGGCGGGGGAGGGAAAACATTCAGTACTTC. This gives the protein CASSQEFARRGRENIQYF.

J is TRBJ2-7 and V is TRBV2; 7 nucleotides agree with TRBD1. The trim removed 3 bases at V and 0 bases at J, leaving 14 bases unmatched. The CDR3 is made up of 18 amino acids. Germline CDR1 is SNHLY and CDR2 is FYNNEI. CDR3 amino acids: CASSEVSIGQVHSYEQYF. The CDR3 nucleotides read TGTGCCAGCAGTGAGGTCTCAATAGGACAGGTCCACTCCTACGAGCAGTACTTC.

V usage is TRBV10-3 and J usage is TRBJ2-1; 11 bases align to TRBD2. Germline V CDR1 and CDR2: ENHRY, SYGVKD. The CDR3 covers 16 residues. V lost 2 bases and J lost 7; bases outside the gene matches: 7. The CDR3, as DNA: TGTGCCATCAGTGAGGGTCTAGCGGGGGGTATAAATGAGCAGTTCTTC. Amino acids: CAISEGLAGGINEQFF.

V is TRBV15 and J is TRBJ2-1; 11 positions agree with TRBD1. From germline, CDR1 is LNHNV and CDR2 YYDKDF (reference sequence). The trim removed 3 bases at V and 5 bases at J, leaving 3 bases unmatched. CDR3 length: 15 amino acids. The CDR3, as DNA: TGTGCCACCAGCAGCGGGACAGGGGGTCACAATGAGCAGTTCTTC. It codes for CATSSGTGGHNEQFF. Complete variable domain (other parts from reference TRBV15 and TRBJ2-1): DAMVIQNPRYQVTQFGKPVTLSCSQTLNHNVMYWYQQKSSQAPKLLFHYYDKDFNNEADTPDNFQSRRPNTSFCFLDIRSPGLGDTAMYLCATSSGTGGHNEQFFGPGTRLTVL.

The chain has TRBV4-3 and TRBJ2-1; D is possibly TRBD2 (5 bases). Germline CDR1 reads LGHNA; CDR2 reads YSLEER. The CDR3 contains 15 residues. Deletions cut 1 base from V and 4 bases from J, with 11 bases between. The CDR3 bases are TGCGCCAGCAGCCAAGGAGGGCTCGGGTACAATGAGCAGTTCTTC. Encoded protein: CASSQGGLGYNEQFF.

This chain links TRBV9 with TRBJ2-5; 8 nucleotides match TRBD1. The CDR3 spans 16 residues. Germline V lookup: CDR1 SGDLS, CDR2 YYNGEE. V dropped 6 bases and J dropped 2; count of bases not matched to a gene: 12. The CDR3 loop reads CASTVDRGSGQETQYF. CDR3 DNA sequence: TGTGCCAGCACCGTTGACAGGGGTTCAGGACAAGAGACCCAGTACTTC.

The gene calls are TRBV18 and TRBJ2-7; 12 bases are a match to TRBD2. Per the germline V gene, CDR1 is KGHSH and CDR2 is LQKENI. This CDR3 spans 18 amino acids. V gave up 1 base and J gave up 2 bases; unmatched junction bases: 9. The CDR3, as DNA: TGTGCCAGCTCACCACAAGCTAGCGGGGGGGCCGGCCCCTACGAGCAGTACTTC. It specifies CASSPQASGGAGPYEQYF.

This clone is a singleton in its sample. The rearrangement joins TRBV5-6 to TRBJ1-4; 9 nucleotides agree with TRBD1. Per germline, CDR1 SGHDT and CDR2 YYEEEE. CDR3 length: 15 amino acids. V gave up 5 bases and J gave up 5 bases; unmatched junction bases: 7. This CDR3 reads CASRSGQGRNEKLFF. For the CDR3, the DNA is TGTGCCAGCAGATCCGGACAGGGGAGGAATGAAAAACTGTTTTTT.

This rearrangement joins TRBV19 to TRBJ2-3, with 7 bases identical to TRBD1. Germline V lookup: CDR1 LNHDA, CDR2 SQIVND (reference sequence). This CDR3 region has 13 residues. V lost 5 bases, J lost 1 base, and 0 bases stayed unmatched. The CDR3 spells CASSQGGTDTQYF. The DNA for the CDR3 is TGTGCCAGTAGTCAGGGGGGCACAGATACGCAGTATTTT.

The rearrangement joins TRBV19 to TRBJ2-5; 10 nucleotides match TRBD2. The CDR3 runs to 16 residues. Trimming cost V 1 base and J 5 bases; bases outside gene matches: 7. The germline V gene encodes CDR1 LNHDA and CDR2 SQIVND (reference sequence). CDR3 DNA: TGTGCCAGTAGTATAGGTTCGTCTAGCGGGGGTGAGACCCAGTACTTC. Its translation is CASSIGSSSGGETQYF.

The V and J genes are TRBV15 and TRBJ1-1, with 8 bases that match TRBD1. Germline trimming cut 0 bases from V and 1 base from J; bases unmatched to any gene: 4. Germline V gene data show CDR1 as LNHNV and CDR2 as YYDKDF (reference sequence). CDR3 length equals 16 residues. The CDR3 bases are TGTGCCACCAGCAGAGACAGGGGGCCAGGGAACACTGAAGCTTTCTTT. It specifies CATSRDRGPGNTEAFF. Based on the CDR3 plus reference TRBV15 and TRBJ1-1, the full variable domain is DAMVIQNPRYQVTQFGKPVTLSCSQTLNHNVMYWYQQKSSQAPKLLFHYYDKDFNNEADTPDNFQSRRPNTSFCFLDIRSPGLGDTAMYLCATSRDRGPGNTEAFFGQGTRLTVV.

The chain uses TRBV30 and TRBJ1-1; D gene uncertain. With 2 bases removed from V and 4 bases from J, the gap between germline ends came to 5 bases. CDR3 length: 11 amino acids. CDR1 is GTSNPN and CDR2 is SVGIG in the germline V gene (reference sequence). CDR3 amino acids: CAWSTSTEAFF. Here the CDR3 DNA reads TGTGCCTGGAGTACCAGCACTGAAGCTTTCTTT.

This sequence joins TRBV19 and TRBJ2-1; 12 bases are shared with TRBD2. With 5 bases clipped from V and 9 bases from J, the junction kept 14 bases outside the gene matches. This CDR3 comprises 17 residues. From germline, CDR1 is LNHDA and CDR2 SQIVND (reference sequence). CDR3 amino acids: CASSVTSPSGGATEQFF. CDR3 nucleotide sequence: TGTGCCAGTAGTGTCACATCACCTAGCGGGGGGGCCACTGAGCAGTTCTTC.

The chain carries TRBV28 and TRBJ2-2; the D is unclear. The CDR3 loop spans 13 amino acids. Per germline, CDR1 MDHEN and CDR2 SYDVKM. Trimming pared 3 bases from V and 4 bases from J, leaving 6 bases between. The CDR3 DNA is TGTGCCAGCAGTTTTGGCAGCACCGGGGAGCTGTTTTTT. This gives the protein CASSFGSTGELFF.